These T cell receptor beta chains were read from a single sample in a study of blood T cell repertoires in COVID-19. Assay: immunoSEQ multiplex PCR; the TCRdb copy retains only in-frame clones and omits some. The data hold approximately 80,000 clones, with about 81% observed a single time. The sequenced sample consisted of peripheral blood. Receptor source: a human donor in a cohort sampled during active COVID-19. CDR3s include the opening cysteine and the closing phenylalanine or tryptophan. Each record gives: D gene, clone size, J gene, V gene, CDR3 protein, CDR3 DNA. D genes are given only for firm matches. For some rows the clone size is stated as once, few or many, or as a class when expanded; others skip it.

- - TRBJ1-1 TRBV5-1 CASSLNSLNTEAFF TGCGCCAGCAGCTTAAACAGCCTAAACACTGAAGCTTTCTTT
- - TRBJ1-4 TRBV19 CASSIEAVNEKLFF TGTGCCAGTAGTATTGAGGCAGTTAATGAAAAACTGTTTTTT
TRBD2 - TRBJ2-1 TRBV5-1 CASSLTLTGTSGNEQFF TGCGCCAGCAGCTTAACCCTTACCGGGACTAGCGGAAATGAGCAGTTCTTC
TRBD2 - TRBJ2-5 TRBV10-2 CASSTPGLAGETQYF TGCGCCAGCAGCACCCCGGGACTAGCGGGAGAGACCCAGTACTTC
- few TRBJ2-7 TRBV6-6 CASSYSDNSYEQYF TGTGCCAGCAGTTACTCCGACAACTCCTACGAGCAGTACTTC
- - TRBJ1-5 TRBV12-3/TRBV12-4 CASSLGGQPQHF TGTGCCAGCAGTTTGGGGGGTCAGCCCCAGCATTTT
- - TRBJ1-2 TRBV21-1 CASSKVMRPPGGYTF TGTGCCAGCAGCAAAGTAATGAGGCCCCCGGGGGGCTACACCTTC
- few TRBJ2-5 TRBV28 CASSPRETQYF TGTGCCAGCAGTCCCCGAGAGACCCAGTACTTC
TRBD2 - TRBJ2-2 TRBV4-1 CASSPYRGGGNTGELFF TGCGCCAGCAGCCCCTATCGCGGGGGGGGGAACACCGGGGAGCTGTTTTTT
- - TRBJ1-1 TRBV5-1 CASSFEGANTEAFF TGCGCCAGCAGCTTTGAAGGGGCGAACACTGAAGCTTTCTTT
TRBD1 few TRBJ1-1 TRBV29-1 CSAGTATNTEAFF TGCAGCGCTGGGACAGCAACGAACACTGAAGCTTTCTTT
- - TRBJ2-7 TRBV18 CASSPRAGGGEQYF TGTGCCAGCTCACCAAGGGCTGGGGGAGGCGAGCAGTACTTC
- many TRBJ1-2 TRBV18 CASSPFRGAPDGYTF TGTGCCAGCTCACCCTTCCGGGGGGCCCCGGATGGCTACACCTTC
TRBD1 - TRBJ2-7 TRBV6-5 CASSYDRGEYEQYF TGTGCCAGCAGCTACGACAGGGGAGAGTACGAGCAGTACTTC
- - TRBJ2-7 TRBV6-5 CASTHRVDSYEQYF TGTGCCAGCACCCACCGGGTGGACTCCTACGAGCAGTACTTC
TRBD1 few TRBJ1-1 TRBV2 CASSAFGTVIMNTEAFF TGTGCCAGCAGTGCCTTCGGGACAGTAATAATGAACACTGAAGCTTTCTTT
- - TRBJ1-1 TRBV12-3/TRBV12-4 CASSGGEPEAFF TGTGCCTCCAGCGGTGGAGAACCTGAAGCTTTCTTT
TRBD1 - TRBJ2-1 TRBV18 CASSPRSSGTGGFNEQFF TGTGCCAGCTCACCACGGAGTTCCGGGACAGGGGGATTCAATGAGCAGTTCTTC
- - TRBJ2-7 TRBV18 CASSGMRSYEQYF TGTGCCAGCTCCGGGATGCGCTCCTACGAGCAGTACTTC
- - TRBJ1-2 TRBV13 CASSSLEGGANYGYTF TGTGCCAGCAGCTCCTTGGAGGGGGGGGCGAACTATGGCTACACCTTC
- - TRBJ1-5 TRBV19 CASSMGRGQPQHF TGTGCCAGTAGTATGGGGAGAGGTCAGCCCCAGCATTTT
TRBD1 few TRBJ1-5 TRBV18 CASSPAQGYQPQHF TGTGCCAGCTCACCCGCACAGGGGTATCAGCCCCAGCATTTT
- once TRBJ2-1 TRBV5-4 CASSFKIMGSNEQFF TGTGCCAGCAGCTTTAAAATAATGGGCTCCAATGAGCAGTTCTTC
- - TRBJ1-3 TRBV5-1 CASFEPSAGNTIYF TGCGCCAGCTTTGAACCTAGCGCCGGAAACACCATATATTTT
- - TRBJ2-2 TRBV3-1/TRBV3-2 CASSLITPSEDGELFF TGTGCCAGCAGCCTAATCACGCCCTCGGAGGACGGGGAGCTGTTTTTT
- - TRBJ1-1 TRBV5-1 CASTPGWLNTEAFF TGCGCCAGCACACCGGGGTGGCTCAACACTGAAGCTTTCTTT
- once TRBJ1-2 TRBV11-2 CASSLDRGGYTF TGTGCCAGCAGCTTAGATCGGGGGGGCTACACCTTC
TRBD1 - TRBJ1-2 TRBV29-1 CSVDGQDYGYTF TGCAGCGTCGACGGACAGGACTATGGCTACACTTTC
TRBD1 - TRBJ1-1 TRBV30 CAWSRGTGQGSEAFF TGTGCCTGGAGTAGGGGGACCGGACAGGGATCCGAAGCTTTCTTT
TRBD1 - TRBJ2-5 TRBV12-5 CASGSGTGQETQYF TGTGCTAGTGGTTCCGGGACAGGGCAAGAGACCCAGTACTTC
- - TRBJ1-1 TRBV4-2 CASSRQAQGSFTEAFF TGTGCCAGCAGCCGACAAGCCCAGGGAAGTTTCACTGAAGCTTTCTTT
TRBD1 - TRBJ1-1 TRBV6-5 CASSPTGVPTEAFF TGTGCCAGCAGTCCGACAGGGGTTCCCACTGAAGCTTTCTTT
- once TRBJ2-1 TRBV18 CASSLTEYNEQFF TGTGCCAGCTCACTGACAGAATACAATGAGCAGTTCTTC
TRBD2 - TRBJ2-3 TRBV7-9 CASSYLRGGDLLRADTQYF TGTGCCAGCAGCTACCTTCGGGGGGGCGACCTCCTAAGGGCCGATACGCAGTATTTT
TRBD2 - TRBJ2-2 TRBV10-1 CASSGGTGGFTGELFF TGCGCCAGCAGTGGGGGAACGGGGGGATTCACCGGGGAGCTGTTTTTT
- few TRBJ2-7 TRBV5-1 CASSLGQGGYEQYF TGCGCCAGCAGCTTGGGCCAGGGAGGCTACGAGCAGTACTTC
- - TRBJ1-2 TRBV5-1 CASSLGRIGYTF TGCGCCAGCAGCTTGGGCAGAATTGGCTACACCTTC
- - TRBJ1-6 TRBV6-6 CASRASETGQNSPLHF TGTGCCAGCAGAGCCTCGGAGACAGGCCAGAATTCACCCCTCCACTTT
TRBD1 - TRBJ1-5 TRBV29-1 CSVAFSAGQGGLGNQPQHF TGCAGCGTTGCCTTTTCGGCCGGACAGGGGGGTTTGGGCAATCAGCCCCAGCATTTT
TRBD1 - TRBJ1-2 TRBV18 CASSPVGQGGGYTF TGTGCCAGCTCACCAGTGGGACAGGGTGGTGGCTACACCTTC
TRBD1 - TRBJ2-3 TRBV10-2 CASSQGASDTQYF TGCGCCAGCAGCCAGGGGGCCTCAGATACGCAGTATTTT
- - TRBJ1-6 TRBV7-8 CASSLSQANSPLHF TGTGCCAGCAGCTTATCCCAGGCAAATTCACCCCTCCACTTT
TRBD2 - TRBJ2-1 TRBV24-1 CATSDRSGTSSYNEQFF TGTGCCACCAGTGATCGAAGCGGGACCTCCTCCTACAATGAGCAGTTCTTC
TRBD1 - TRBJ2-5 TRBV7-9 CASSSRTGGVETQYF TGTGCCAGCAGCTCCCGCACAGGGGGCGTGGAGACCCAGTACTTC
- - TRBJ1-1 TRBV7-3 CASSATGSSTEAFF TGTGCCAGCAGCGCGACAGGCTCCTCCACTGAAGCTTTCTTT
- - TRBJ2-7 TRBV19 CASSPGFLYEQYF TGTGCCAGTAGTCCGGGATTCCTCTACGAGCAGTACTTC
TRBD2 - TRBJ2-5 TRBV6-2/TRBV6-3 CASSFGLAGAFQETQYF TGTGCCAGCAGCTTCGGACTAGCGGGGGCCTTCCAAGAGACCCAGTACTTC
- - TRBJ2-7 TRBV3-1/TRBV3-2 CASSQDRRGGGNSYEQYF TGTGCCAGCAGCCAAGATCGGCGAGGAGGGGGCAACTCCTACGAGCAGTACTTC